The 9 T cell receptor beta chains presented below share a single source sample, sequenced in a study of blood T cell repertoires in COVID-19. Assay used: immunoSEQ multiplex PCR; TCRdb lists only in-frame clones, some missing. The sample consists of 300,000 to 400,000 clones, around 87% of them appearing once. The sample was peripheral blood. These receptor sequences come from a woman aged 55-69 years with COVID-19, enrolled during active disease.

The V and J genes are TRBV24-1 and TRBJ2-2; possible D gene TRBD2, 7 bases. This CDR3 contains 15 residues. Trimming removed 5 bases at V and 7 bases at J, with 16 bases between. Germline CDR1 KGHDR, CDR2 SFDVKD. The CDR3 DNA reads as TGTGCCACCAGTGGAGTCCGGGGGGCCGGCGGGGAGCTGTTTTTT. Protein product: CATSGVRGAGGELFF.

This sequence joins TRBV4-2 and TRBJ1-4; a possible D gene is TRBD1 (6 bases). Germline assignment: CDR1 LGHNA and CDR2 YNFKEQ. There are 14 residues in the CDR3. The germline V and J ends were trimmed by 4 bases and 6 bases, with 12 bases remaining between them. The CDR3 DNA reads as TGTGCCAGCAGCCCAGCCAGACAGGATGAAAAACTGTTTTTT. Translation gives CASSPARQDEKLFF.

The J gene is TRBJ2-3, the V gene TRBV2; 7 bases line up with TRBD1. The germline CDR1 and CDR2 sequences are SNHLY and FYNNEI. Germline trimming cut 6 bases from V and 4 bases from J; bases unmatched to any gene: 10. CDR3 length equals 15 residues. The DNA for the CDR3 is TGTGCCAGCAGCAGAGCAGGAACAGGGGCAGATACGCAGTATTTT. It is translated as CASSRAGTGADTQYF.

The rearrangement joins TRBV5-1 to TRBJ1-2; 7 bases are shared with TRBD1. This CDR3 has 15 amino acids. After removal of 0 bases from V and 0 bases from J, the junction contained 2 bases not matched to a gene. Germline V gene data show CDR1 as SGHRS and CDR2 as YFSETQ. The CDR3 nucleotides read TGCGCCAGCAGCTTGGTGACAGGGACTAACTATGGCTACACCTTC. Translated, it gives CASSLVTGTNYGYTF.

This clone was detected a few times. J is TRBJ2-7 and V is TRBV5-1; no clear D gene. CDR1 SGHRS and CDR2 YFSETQ come from the germline V gene. Deletions cut 0 bases from V and 4 bases from J, with 5 bases between. The length of the CDR3 is 12 residues. The CDR3 bases are TGCGCCAGCAGCTTGGGCCAGTACGAGCAGTACTTC. It encodes CASSLGQYEQYF. The whole variable domain, filled in from reference TRBV5-1 and TRBJ2-7, reads KAGVTQTPRYLIKTRGQQVTLSCSPISGHRSVSWYQQTPGQGLQFLFEYFSETQRNKGNFPGRFSGRQFSNSRSEMNVSTLELGDSALYLCASSLGQYEQYFGPGTRLTVT.

V usage is TRBV5-1 and J usage is TRBJ1-3; TRBD1 might be the D (6 bases). The CDR3 spans 16 residues. V was pared by 4 bases and J by 0 bases, with 14 bases between. Germline lookup yields CDR1 SGHRS and CDR2 YFSETQ. CDR3 nucleotide sequence: TGCGCCAGCAGCCTGGGGGGGACACACTCTGGAAACACCATATATTTT. This codes for CASSLGGTHSGNTIYF.

CDR3 protein: CATSGGGAPYSNQPQHF. The CDR3 DNA reads as TGTGCCACCTCGGGAGGAGGGGCTCCTTATAGCAATCAGCCCCAGCATTTT. The chain links TRBV10-3 to TRBJ1-5; the D gene is possibly TRBD1 (5 bases). Germline assignment: CDR1 ENHRY and CDR2 SYGVKD. The V and J ends lost 10 bases and 0 bases respectively, with 22 bases between them. This CDR3 has 17 residues.

V gene TRBV28 combines with J gene TRBJ2-1; 9 positions match TRBD1. This CDR3 spans 15 amino acids. V shed 7 bases and J 7 bases; nucleotides not matched to a gene: 11. CDR1 and CDR2 (germline): MDHEN, SYDVKM. This CDR3 is CASTLGGTGRNEQFF. In DNA form, the CDR3 reads TGTGCCAGCACCCTAGGGGGGACAGGGAGGAATGAGCAGTTCTTC.

The chain employs TRBV27 and TRBJ1-5; D unclear. Germline V gene data show CDR1 as MNHEY and CDR2 as SMNVEV (reference sequence). The V end lost 5 bases, the J end lost 2 bases, and 10 bases lay between the germline ends. The CDR3 spans 14 residues. The CDR3 DNA is TGTGCCAGCAGTATTTATAGCGGCAATCAGCCCCAGCATTTT. This translates into CASSIYSGNQPQHF.